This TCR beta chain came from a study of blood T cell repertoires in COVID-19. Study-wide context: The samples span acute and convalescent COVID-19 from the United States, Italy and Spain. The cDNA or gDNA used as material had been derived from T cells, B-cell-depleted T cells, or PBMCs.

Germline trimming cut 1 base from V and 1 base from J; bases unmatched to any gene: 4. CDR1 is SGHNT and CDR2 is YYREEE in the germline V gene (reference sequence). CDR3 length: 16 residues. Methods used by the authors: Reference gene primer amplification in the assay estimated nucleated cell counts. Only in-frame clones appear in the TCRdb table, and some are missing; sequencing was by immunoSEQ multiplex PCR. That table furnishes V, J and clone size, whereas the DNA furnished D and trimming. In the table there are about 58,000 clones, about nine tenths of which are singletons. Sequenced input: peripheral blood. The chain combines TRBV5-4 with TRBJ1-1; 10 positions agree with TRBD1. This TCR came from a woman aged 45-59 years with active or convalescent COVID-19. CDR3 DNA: TGTGCCAGCAGCTTGAGGACAGGGGGACCGAACACTGAAGCTTTCTTT. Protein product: CASSLRTGGPNTEAFF. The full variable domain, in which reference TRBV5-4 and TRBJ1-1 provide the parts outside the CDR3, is ETGVTQSPTHLIKTRGQQVTLRCSSQSGHNTVSWYQQALGQGPQFIFQYYREEENGRGNFPPRFSGLQFPNYSSELNVNALELDDSALYLCASSLRTGGPNTEAFFGQGTRLTVV.